These T cell receptor beta chains were read from a single sample in a study of OX40 agonist ivuxolimab in advanced cancers. Sequenced by immunoSEQ multiplex PCR; TCRdb stores in-frame clones only, minus some. The table lists under 85,000 clones, about 91% of them singletons. The sequencing used CD4+ or CD8+ T cells sorted from blood, collected in a trial of the OX40 agonist ivuxolimab. Every receptor here comes from an adult with an advanced solid tumor such as melanoma, head and neck, liver or kidney cancer. Each CDR3 is given with its conserved first and last residue. Each record gives: J gene, D gene, clone size, V gene, CDR3 DNA, CDR3 protein. A D gene is named only where the DNA matches it firmly. Not all rows give a size; the values are once, few, many and, for expanded clones, a class.

TRBJ1-1 - - TRBV19 TGTGCCAGTAGTATAGGTCTCAGTATGAACACTGAAGCTTTCTTT CASSIGLSMNTEAFF
TRBJ1-5 - - TRBV6-5 TGTGCCAGCAGTTCGGGACGCCTAACCAATCAGCCCCAGCATTTT CASSSGRLTNQPQHF
TRBJ1-5 TRBD1 few TRBV2 TGTGCCAGCACCCGACAGGGTGAAAATCAGCCCCAGCATTTT CASTRQGENQPQHF
TRBJ2-7 TRBD1 - TRBV10-3 TGTGCCATCAGCGGGACAGGCCGGGAGCAGTACTTC CAISGTGREQYF
TRBJ1-2 TRBD1 - TRBV7-8 TGTGCCAGCAGCTTAGGATGGGGACAGGGAACCTATGGCTACACCTTC CASSLGWGQGTYGYTF
TRBJ2-7 TRBD1 - TRBV7-8 TGTGCCAGCTCCCGGGACAGGGGATACGAGCAGTACTTC CASSRDRGYEQYF
TRBJ2-6 - - TRBV10-1 TGCGCCAGCAGTTCCATCGCACAAAGTCGGGCCAACGTCCTGACTTTC CASSSIAQSRANVLTF
TRBJ1-2 TRBD1 - TRBV19 TGTGCCAGTAGTCGGGGACAGGGGATGAGTGGCTACACCTTC CASSRGQGMSGYTF
TRBJ2-7 TRBD2 - TRBV11-2 TGTGCCAGCAGCTCGCCCCCCTCAGCGGGGGTCTACGAGCAGTACTTC CASSSPPSAGVYEQYF
TRBJ2-3 - - TRBV5-5 TGTGCCAGCAGCTTGGGCCCACTCACTAGCACAGATACGCAGTATTTT CASSLGPLTSTDTQYF
TRBJ1-3 - - TRBV6-5 TGTGCCAGCAGTCGTACAGGGAGCGGAAACACCATATATTTT CASSRTGSGNTIYF
TRBJ2-7 - - TRBV18 TGTGCCAGCTCACCAGCCAGGGGAAATCAGGAGCAGTACTTC CASSPARGNQEQYF
TRBJ2-2 TRBD1 few TRBV27 TGTGCCAGCAGTTTTATAACAGGGGGCACCGGGGAGCTGTTTTTT CASSFITGGTGELFF
TRBJ1-5 TRBD1 - TRBV19 TGTGCCAGTAGCCGGGACAGGGGGGGTTGGGGCAATCAGCCCCAGCATTTT CASSRDRGGWGNQPQHF
TRBJ2-3 TRBD1 once TRBV5-1 TGCGCCAGCAGACAGGGGCCATCCACAGATACGCAGTATTTT CASRQGPSTDTQYF
TRBJ1-2 TRBD1 - TRBV11-1 TGTGCCAGCAGCAGGACAGGAGACTATGGCTACACCTTC CASSRTGDYGYTF
TRBJ2-2 - - TRBV28 TGTGCCAGCCTGGGCTACACAATACCTAAAAACACCGGGGAGCTGTTTTTT CASLGYTIPKNTGELFF
TRBJ2-7 TRBD1 once TRBV5-5 TGTGCCAGCAGCTTGGGACAGGGGGCCTACGAGCAGTACTTC CASSLGQGAYEQYF
TRBJ2-5 TRBD1 - TRBV11-3 TGTGCCAGCAGCTTGGGACAGGGGGAAGGGGAGACCCAGTACTTC CASSLGQGEGETQYF
TRBJ1-5 - - TRBV27 TGTGCCAGTGCCCCCAATAGCAATCAGCCCCAGCATTTT CASAPNSNQPQHF
TRBJ1-5 - - TRBV14 TGTGCCAGCAGCCAAGAAGAGGGTCAGCCCCAGCATTTT CASSQEEGQPQHF
TRBJ1-4 - once TRBV5-1 TGCGCCAGCAGAATGGGGAATGAAAAACTGTTTTTT CASRMGNEKLFF
TRBJ2-1 - - TRBV7-9 TGTGCCAGCAGCTTAAGAAGTCTGGTCTACAATGAGCAGTTCTTC CASSLRSLVYNEQFF
TRBJ1-1 - - TRBV5-1 TGCGCCAGCAGCTTGCTCCAGGGGAACACTGAAGCTTTCTTT CASSLLQGNTEAFF
TRBJ2-5 - - TRBV15 TGTGCCACCAGCAGAGATCGATTAGAGACCCAGTACTTC CATSRDRLETQYF
TRBJ2-1 - - TRBV2 TGTGCCAGCAGATCTCAGGTCAGTGAGCAGTTCTTC CASRSQVSEQFF
TRBJ2-1 - - TRBV7-6 TGTGCCAGCAGCCGATTCCCGGGACTTGACTACAATGAGCAGTTCTTC CASSRFPGLDYNEQFF
TRBJ2-5 - once TRBV2 TGTGCCAGCAGGCCCGGAGCGCAAGAGACCCAGTACTTC CASRPGAQETQYF
TRBJ1-5 - - TRBV18 TGTGCCAGCTCACCAGGGCGGGATCAGCCCCAGCATTTT CASSPGRDQPQHF
TRBJ1-6 - - TRBV30 TGTGCCTGGAGTCCCACTGGCAGTTCCTTTCCTTCACCCCTCCACTTT CAWSPTGSSFPSPLHF
TRBJ2-7 - once TRBV18 TGTGCCAGCTCACCGGGCAGGCAGGGCGAGCAGTACTTC CASSPGRQGEQYF
TRBJ2-7 - - TRBV2 TGTGCCAGCCCGACAGGGCGGGACTACGAGCAGTACTTC CASPTGRDYEQYF
TRBJ1-3 - - TRBV11-2 TGTGCCAGCAGCTTAGGGTCAAGAGTAGGCTCTGGAAACACCATATATTTT CASSLGSRVGSGNTIYF
TRBJ2-5 - - TRBV6-6 TGTGCCAGCAGCCCCGCAGTAGTGGGGGACCAGTACTTC CASSPAVVGDQYF